This T cell receptor (beta chain) was captured in a study of blood T cell repertoires in COVID-19. Study context: COVID-19 samples from acute and convalescent phases originated in the United States, Italy and Spain.

TCRdb's copy holds only in-frame clones and misses some; the assay was immunoSEQ multiplex PCR. The data hold 250,000 to 350,000 clones, with about nine tenths observed a single time. Seattle-derived patients entered the study during active infection and were followed longitudinally. Germline assignment: CDR1 MNHEY and CDR2 SMNVEV (reference sequence). V lost 2 bases and J lost 5, with 7 bases in between. The CDR3 has 12 residues. The chain employs TRBV27 and TRBJ2-7; D remains ambiguous. The source material was peripheral blood. This TCR derives from a woman in her 30s with COVID-19, enrolled during active disease. In DNA form, the CDR3 reads TGTGCCAGCAGTTTAAGAGGCGACGAGCAGTACTTC. Translated, it gives CASSLRGDEQYF.